Many counts were recorded for the clone carrying this TCR beta chain. This sample stems from a study of glioma-infiltrating T cells. TCR alpha and beta CDR3 regions were amplified from RNA using iRepertoire nested multiplex PCR. TCRdb itself ran the multiplex PCR reads through MiXCR, one entry per CDR3 protein. The repertoire holds around 150,000 distinct CDR3 sequences, with 30% to 40% as singletons. This CDR3 region has 15 residues. Looked up from germline, CDR1 is MNHNS and CDR2 is SASEGT. Deletions cut 3 bases from V and 0 bases from J, with 11 bases between. This chain joins TRBV6-1 and TRBJ1-1, with D maybe TRBD1 (5 bases). The sequence derives from a human donor with low-grade glioma or glioblastoma, undergoing nonglioma brain surgery, or in good health (not recorded which). Specimen: glioma tissue, nonneoplastic brain tissue, or PBMCs (not recorded which). The CDR3 DNA reads TGTGCCAGCAGTGAGGCAGGGACCCTGAACACTGAAGCTTTCTTT. This gives the protein CASSEAGTLNTEAFF.